The 14 T cell receptor beta chains below come from one sample, sequenced in a study of blood T cell repertoires in COVID-19. Here immunoSEQ multiplex PCR was the method, and the copy in TCRdb shows in-frame clones only, minus some. This sample has tens of thousands of clones, with around 80% found just once. Sequenced material: peripheral blood. These TCRs come from a human donor in a cohort sampled during active COVID-19.

The rearrangement links TRBV6-2 or TRBV6-3 to TRBJ2-7; D is perhaps TRBD1 (6 bases). This CDR3 spans 14 amino acids. Trimming stripped 0 bases from V and 2 bases from J, with 8 bases between. In germline, CDR1 is MNHEY, CDR2 SVGEGT. CDR3 loop: CASSYSGAPYEQYF. CDR3 nucleotides: TGTGCCAGCAGTTACTCGGGGGCCCCCTACGAGCAGTACTTC.

V usage is TRBV19 and J usage is TRBJ2-3, with D possibly TRBD1 on 5 matching bases. V dropped 0 bases and J dropped 1 base, with 8 bases sitting between them. The CDR3 is 15 residues long. Germline V gives CDR1 LNHDA, CDR2 SQIVND (reference sequence). CDR3 sequence reads: CASSIESRGTDTQYF. Here the CDR3 DNA reads TGTGCCAGTAGTATAGAAAGCAGGGGCACAGATACGCAGTATTTT.

The chain employs TRBV9 and TRBJ2-5; 7 positions agree with TRBD2. V gave up 0 bases and J gave up 4 bases; unmatched junction bases: 12. The CDR3 has 17 amino acids. The germline V gene encodes CDR1 SGDLS and CDR2 YYNGEE. The CDR3 loop reads CASSVEGRDYVSETQYF. In DNA form, the CDR3 reads TGTGCCAGCAGCGTAGAGGGGCGGGACTACGTGTCAGAGACCCAGTACTTC.

The genes are TRBV6-5 and TRBJ2-7, with TRBD2 matching over 7 bases. Germline CDR1 reads MNHEY; CDR2 reads SVGAGI. CDR3 length: 16 residues. The V and J ends lost 2 bases and 2 bases, in that order; junction bases with no gene match: 9. Here the CDR3 reads CASSYDGGSKPYEQYF. As DNA, the CDR3 is TGTGCCAGCAGTTACGACGGCGGGAGCAAACCCTACGAGCAGTACTTC.

This chain links TRBV11-2 with TRBJ2-2; 7 bases are shared with TRBD2. The CDR3 is made up of 16 amino acids. CDR1 is SGHAT, CDR2 FQNNGV, per germline. Trimming at V came to 5 bases and at J to 6 bases, leaving 12 bases not matched to a gene. CDR3 sequence: CASSPPPGLAAGELFF. CDR3 in DNA: TGTGCCAGCAGCCCCCCCCCAGGGCTAGCGGCCGGGGAGCTGTTTTTT.

This clone showed up just once. The chain employs TRBV6-2 or TRBV6-3 and TRBJ1-2; D is undetermined. CDR3 length equals 14 residues. The V end lost 2 bases, the J end lost 4 bases, and 11 bases lay between the germline ends. Germline CDR1 reads MNHEY; CDR2 reads SVGEGT. The CDR3 DNA reads TGTGCCAGCAGTTACCTTAGTCGCTCCTATGGCTACACCTTC. Protein product: CASSYLSRSYGYTF.

V and J are TRBV12-5 and TRBJ2-7, with D possibly matching TRBD2 (5 bases). There are 13 residues in the CDR3. V lost 1 base, J lost 3 bases, and 7 bases lay in between. Germline V gene lookup returns CDR1 LGHNT and CDR2 FRNRAP. In DNA form, the CDR3 reads TGTGCTAGTGGTTTGGGCGGGCACTACGAGCAGTACTTC. As protein: CASGLGGHYEQYF. Supplemented by reference TRBV12-5 and TRBJ2-7, the full variable domain reads DARVTQTPRHKVTEMGQEVTMRCQPILGHNTVFWYRQTMMQGLELLAYFRNRAPLDDSGMPKDRFSAEMPDATLATLKIQPSEPRDSAVYFCASGLGGHYEQYFGPGTRLTVT.

The chain combines TRBV29-1 with TRBJ2-1, with D unclear. Trimming stripped 4 bases from V and 0 bases from J, with 7 bases between. The CDR3 totals 13 residues. The germline gives CDR1 SQVTM, CDR2 ANQGSEA. CDR3 bases: TGCAGCGTTGGGCTCCGCTCCTACAATGAGCAGTTCTTC. Protein product: CSVGLRSYNEQFF.

The chain joins TRBV5-1 to TRBJ2-2, with 9 nucleotides matching TRBD2. Unmatched junction bases numbered 8, after V lost 4 bases and J lost 4 bases. The CDR3 contains 16 residues. Germline CDR1 is SGHRS and CDR2 is YFSETQ. The CDR3 DNA is TGCGCCAGCAGCCCACGGACTAGCGCTAGCACCGGGGAGCTGTTTTTT. This sequence encodes CASSPRTSASTGELFF.

The CDR3 region has the DNA TGTGCCAGCAGGACCCTATTTCTGGACAGGGCCAACGTCCTGACTTTC. It yields the protein CASRTLFLDRANVLTF. This chain connects TRBV28 to TRBJ2-6; tentative D call: TRBD1 (5 bases). CDR3 length: 16 residues. Germline V gene sequence: CDR1 MDHEN, CDR2 SYDVKM. V shed 6 bases and J shed 5 bases, with 17 bases lying between them.

CDR3 amino acids: CASIQQGLSTDTQYF. CDR3 nucleotides: TGTGCCAGCATCCAACAGGGGTTGAGCACAGATACGCAGTATTTT. J is TRBJ2-3 and V is TRBV5-6, with 7 bases that match TRBD1. Trimming at V came to 6 bases and at J to 0 bases, leaving 7 bases not matched to a gene. This CDR3 is 15 amino acids long. Germline V gene lookup returns CDR1 SGHDT and CDR2 YYEEEE.

This chain uses TRBV27 with TRBJ2-7; TRBD1 aligns across 10 bases. The germline V gene encodes CDR1 MNHEY and CDR2 SMNVEV (reference sequence). The CDR3 is 13 amino acids. Trimming took 3 bases from V and 5 from J; bases not matched to a gene: 1. CDR3: CASSFGTGDEQYF. The CDR3 DNA reads TGTGCCAGCAGTTTCGGGACAGGGGACGAGCAGTACTTC.

V is TRBV4-2 and J is TRBJ2-7, with 8 bases fitting TRBD2. The CDR3 has 15 residues. V lost 4 bases, J lost 5 bases, and 10 bases stayed unmatched. Germline lookup yields CDR1 LGHNA and CDR2 YNFKEQ. The CDR3 protein is CASSPVLAVGNEQYF. The CDR3 bases are TGTGCCAGCAGCCCGGTACTAGCGGTAGGGAACGAGCAGTACTTC.

This sequence joins TRBV28 and TRBJ1-5; TRBD1 agrees at 10 bases. The CDR3 is 18 residues long. V trimming: 4 bases; J trimming: 0 bases; junction bases outside the gene matches: 9. In germline, CDR1 is MDHEN, CDR2 SYDVKM. The DNA for the CDR3 is TGTGCCAGCAGTTCCGGGACAGGGGCCCTTTATAGCAATCAGCCCCAGCATTTT. Its protein product is CASSSGTGALYSNQPQHF. The full variable domain, completed using reference TRBV28 and TRBJ1-5, is DVKVTQSSRYLVKRTGEKVFLECVQDMDHENMFWYRQDPGLGLRLIYFSYDVKMKEKGDIPEGYSVSREKKERFSLILESASTNQTSMYLCASSSGTGALYSNQPQHFGDGTRLSIL.